This entry lists 5 T cell receptor beta chains sequenced from one sample in a study of OX40 agonist ivuxolimab in advanced cancers. The library was generated by the immunoSEQ multiplex PCR assay. The immuneACCESS repertoire file appears here via TCRdb, limited to in-frame rearrangements. These files lack a portion of the clones; in checked studies, under half of the deficit traces to unresolved V genes, and the cause of the others is not known. Recorded for this sample are 89,000 or so clones; almost 90% of them occurred a single time. The top ten clonotypes cover 0.65% to 0.95% of the sample. Sequencing was performed on CD4+ or CD8+ T cells sorted from blood, taken in a trial of the OX40 agonist ivuxolimab. The receptors originated from an adult with an advanced solid tumor such as melanoma, head and neck, liver or kidney cancer.

This chain connects TRBV29-1 to TRBJ2-3, with 8 bases aligning to TRBD2. The J segment lost 5 bases and the V segment lost 0 bases, leaving 10 bases of the junction unmatched. This CDR3 is 16 amino acids long. Germline V CDR1 and CDR2: SQVTM, ANQGSEA. The CDR3: CSVEDASGRAIDTQYF. The CDR3 DNA is TGCAGCGTTGAAGATGCCAGCGGGAGAGCTATAGATACGCAGTATTTT.

The chain carries TRBV28 and TRBJ1-2; TRBD1 matches at 7 bases. In germline, CDR1 is MDHEN, CDR2 SYDVKM. Unmatched junction bases numbered 5, after V lost 5 bases and J lost 2 bases. The CDR3 runs to 14 residues. For the CDR3, the DNA is TGTGCCAGCAGTCCCCCGGGACAGAACTATGGCTACACCTTC. Its translation is CASSPPGQNYGYTF.

The chain joins TRBV27 to TRBJ2-4; 8 nucleotides line up with TRBD2. V shed 3 bases, J shed 0 bases, and the junction held 13 bases outside the gene matches. This CDR3 has 19 amino acids. CDR1 is MNHEY, CDR2 SMNVEV, per germline (reference sequence). The CDR3 nucleotides are TGTGCCAGCAGTTTCTTAGGGGACACTAGCGGCAAAGCCAAAAACATTCAGTACTTC. It translates to CASSFLGDTSGKAKNIQYF.

This clone was seen once. V is TRBV6-1 and J is TRBJ2-5; 7 bases fit TRBD2. This CDR3 is 13 amino acids long. Germline V gene sequence: CDR1 MNHNS, CDR2 SASEGT. The V segment lost 6 bases and the J segment 3 bases; nucleotides outside the gene matches: 4. As DNA, the CDR3 is TGTGCCAGCAGGTGGAGCGGGGAAGAGACCCAGTACTTC. The encoded protein is CASRWSGEETQYF.

This sequence joins TRBV15 and TRBJ1-4; maybe TRBD1 (5 bases). Per the germline V gene, CDR1 is LNHNV and CDR2 is YYDKDF (reference sequence). The CDR3 extends over 15 amino acids. V lost 3 bases and J lost 5, with 13 bases in between. CDR3 sequence (DNA): TGTGCCACCAGCAGGACGGGGCGGATGAATGAAAAACTGTTTTTT. Its protein is CATSRTGRMNEKLFF.